This TCR beta chain was documented in a study of neurological immune-mediated disorders. The CDR3 is 14 amino acids. Germline loops: CDR1 SGHTA, CDR2 FQGNSA. V lost 2 bases and J lost 0, with 8 bases in between. 2 million PBMCs stored at -80 C were the source of the unsorted libraries. A word on this clonotype: As yet, its antigen is unknown.

The study's findings and limits: Whereas HTLV-1-associated myelopathy showed the most TCR clonal expansion, multiple sclerosis showed the least, with levels below those of healthy controls.

The cDNA was synthesized by 5'RACE incorporating 10-nucleotide random UMIs. TCRdb processed the 5' RACE reads anew with MiXCR; each CDR3 protein has one entry. The sample yields 40,000 to 50,000 distinct CDR3 sequences, 10% seen once. This receptor was taken from a woman in her thirties or forties with HTLV-1-associated myelopathy (HAM/TSP). Sequencing was carried out using PBMCs. The chain is built from TRBV7-2 and TRBJ2-7, with D unresolved. CDR3 sequence (DNA): TGTGCCAGCAGCTTAAAGGCAGACTCCTACGAGCAGTACTTC. The encoded protein is CASSLKADSYEQYF. Complete variable domain (other parts from reference TRBV7-2 and TRBJ2-7): GAGVSQSPSNKVTEKGKDVELRCDPISGHTALYWYRQSLGQGLEFLIYFQGNSAPDKSGLPSDRFSAERTGGSVSTLTIQRTQQEDSAVYLCASSLKADSYEQYFGPGTRLTVT.